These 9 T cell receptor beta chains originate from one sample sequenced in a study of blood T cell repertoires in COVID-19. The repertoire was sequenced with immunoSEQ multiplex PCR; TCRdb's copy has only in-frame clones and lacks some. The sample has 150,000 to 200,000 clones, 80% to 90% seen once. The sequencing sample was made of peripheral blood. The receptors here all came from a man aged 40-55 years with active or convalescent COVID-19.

The CDR3 is CSVATGILNTEAFF. DNA for the CDR3: TGCAGCGTGGCAACAGGGATTCTGAACACTGAAGCTTTCTTT. The chain employs TRBV29-1 and TRBJ1-1; possible D gene TRBD1, 6 bases. V lost 6 bases and J 0 bases, leaving 14 bases between the germline ends. CDR1 is SQVTM, CDR2 ANQGSEA, per germline. The CDR3 runs to 14 residues.

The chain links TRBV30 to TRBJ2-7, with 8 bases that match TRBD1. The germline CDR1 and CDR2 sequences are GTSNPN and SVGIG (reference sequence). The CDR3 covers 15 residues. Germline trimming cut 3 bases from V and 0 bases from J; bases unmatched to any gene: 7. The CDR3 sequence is CAWSLPGGSSYEQYF. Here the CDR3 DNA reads TGTGCCTGGAGCCTACCAGGGGGCTCCTCCTACGAGCAGTACTTC. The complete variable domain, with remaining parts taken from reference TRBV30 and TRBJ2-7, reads SQTIHQWPATLVQPVGSPLSLECTVEGTSNPNLYWYRQAAGRGLQLLFYSVGIGQISSEVPQNLSASRPQDRQFILSSKKLLLSDSGFYLCAWSLPGGSSYEQYFGPGTRLTVT.

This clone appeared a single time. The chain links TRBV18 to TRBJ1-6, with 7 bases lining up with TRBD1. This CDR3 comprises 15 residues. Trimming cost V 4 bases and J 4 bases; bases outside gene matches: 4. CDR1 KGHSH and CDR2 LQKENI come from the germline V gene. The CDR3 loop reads CASSRDSPYNSPLHF. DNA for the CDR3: TGTGCCAGCTCACGGGACAGCCCATATAATTCACCCCTCCACTTT. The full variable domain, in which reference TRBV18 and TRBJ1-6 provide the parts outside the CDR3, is NAGVMQNPRHLVRRRGQEARLRCSPMKGHSHVYWYRQLPEEGLKFMVYLQKENIIDESGMPKERFSAEFPKEGPSILRIQQVVRGDSAAYFCASSRDSPYNSPLHFGNGTRLTVT.

CDR3 nucleotides: TGTGCCAGCAGCTTGCCCAGGGCTTCACCCCTCCACTTT. This sequence encodes CASSLPRASPLHF. The gene calls are TRBV5-4 and TRBJ1-6; weak D call: TRBD1 (5 bases). The germline V gene has CDR1 SGHNT and CDR2 YYREEE (reference sequence). The V end was cut by 1 base, the J end by 9 bases, with 8 bases between. CDR3 length: 13 amino acids.

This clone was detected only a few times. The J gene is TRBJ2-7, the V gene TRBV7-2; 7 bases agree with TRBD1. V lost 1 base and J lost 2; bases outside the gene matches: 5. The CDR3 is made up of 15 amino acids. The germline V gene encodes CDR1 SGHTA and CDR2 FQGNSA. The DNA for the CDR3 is TGTGCCAGCAGCTTAGACTACAGGGGTACCTACGAGCAGTACTTC. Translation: CASSLDYRGTYEQYF.

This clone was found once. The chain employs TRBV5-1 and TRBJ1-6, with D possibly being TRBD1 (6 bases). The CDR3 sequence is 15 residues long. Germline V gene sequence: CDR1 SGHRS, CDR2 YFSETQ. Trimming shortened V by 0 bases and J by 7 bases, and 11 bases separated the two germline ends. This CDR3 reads CASSLVQGSNSPLHF. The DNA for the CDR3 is TGCGCCAGCAGCTTGGTGCAGGGGTCAAATTCACCCCTCCACTTT.

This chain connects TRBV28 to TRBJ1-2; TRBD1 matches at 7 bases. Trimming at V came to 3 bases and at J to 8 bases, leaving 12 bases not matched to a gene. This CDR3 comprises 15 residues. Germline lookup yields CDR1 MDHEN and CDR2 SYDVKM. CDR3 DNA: TGTGCCAGCAGTTTGGGGACAGCTCGGGAGGGAGGCTACACCTTC. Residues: CASSLGTAREGGYTF.

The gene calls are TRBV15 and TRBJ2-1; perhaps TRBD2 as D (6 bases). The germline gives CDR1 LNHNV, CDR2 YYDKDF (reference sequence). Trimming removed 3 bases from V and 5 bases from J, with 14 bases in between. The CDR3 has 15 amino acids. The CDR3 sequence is CATSRDYTINNEQFF. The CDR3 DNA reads TGTGCCACCAGCAGGGACTACACTATTAACAATGAGCAGTTCTTC.

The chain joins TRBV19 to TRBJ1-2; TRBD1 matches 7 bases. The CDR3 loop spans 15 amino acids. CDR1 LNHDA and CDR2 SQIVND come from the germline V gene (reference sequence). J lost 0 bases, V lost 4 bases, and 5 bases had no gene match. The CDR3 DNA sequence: TGTGCCAGTAGTACGACAGGGCGGCCTAACTATGGCTACACCTTC. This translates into CASSTTGRPNYGYTF.